This record looks at one T cell receptor beta chain sequence and its context. Its antigen is not known. Time point meaning: week 47, end of study. Mutant IDH1 20-mer peptide, at 300 ug, made up each vaccine dose, with topical imiquimod. Eight vaccinations reached patients in weeks 1, 3, 5, 7, 11, 15, 19 and 23. This sample was taken from a study of a mutant IDH1 vaccine in newly diagnosed glioma. Study as a whole: Following radiotherapy alone, or alongside temozolomide cycles, vaccination was started after an interval of 4-6 weeks. At week 35 came visit V12, and visit V13 followed at week 47.

Using immunoSEQ multiplex PCR, the repertoire was profiled, and TCRdb retains in-frame clones only, with some absent. The sample includes about 56,000 clones, 70% to 85% of them seen just once. Germline CDR1 SGHRS, CDR2 YFSETQ. The CDR3 consists of 14 residues. J lost 3 bases, V lost 2 bases, and 1 base had no gene match. This rearrangement joins TRBV5-1 to TRBJ2-7; TRBD1 matches 11 bases. Sequencing was performed on PBMCs, taken from a glioma patient whose treatment included an IDH1 peptide vaccine. The sequence was obtained from a man aged 45-65 years with glioma. The CDR3 loop reads CASSFGTGGYEQYF. The CDR3 DNA follows: TGCGCCAGCAGCTTTGGGACAGGGGGCTACGAGCAGTACTTC.